A selection of T cell receptor beta chains follows, all from one sample in a study of T cells in lung cancer brain metastases. The protocol was immunoSEQ multiplex PCR, while the TCRdb copy is restricted to in-frame clones and leaves out a portion. The sample yields approximately 1,400 clones, about 88% seen once. The specimen was tumor tissue from a brain metastasis. The receptors come from a woman in her fifties or sixties with non-small cell lung cancer that had spread to the brain. Each CDR3 is given with its conserved first and last residue. The D gene is left open where the match is weak. Where a row states a size, it is once, few, many or the class of an expanded clone; other rows omit it.

cdr3_aa: CASKERRQAGRNEQFF
cdr3_nt: TGTGCCAGCAAGGAGAGGCGTCAAGCGGGTCGCAATGAGCAGTTCTTC
v_call: TRBV27
j_call: TRBJ2-1
d_call: .
clone_size: .
cdr3_length: 16

cdr3_aa: CASSLEENTEAFF
cdr3_nt: TGTGCCAGCAGCTTAGAGGAGAACACTGAAGCTTTCTTT
v_call: TRBV7-6
j_call: TRBJ1-1
d_call: .
clone_size: .
cdr3_length: 13

cdr3_aa: CASSDPGQGSGEQFF
cdr3_nt: TGTGCCAGCAGTGATCCGGGACAGGGGTCGGGTGAGCAGTTCTTC
v_call: TRBV25-1
j_call: TRBJ2-1
d_call: TRBD1
clone_size: .
cdr3_length: 15

cdr3_aa: CAISDRGQGGGQPQHF
cdr3_nt: TGTGCCATCAGTGACCGGGGACAGGGCGGCGGTCAGCCCCAGCATTTT
v_call: TRBV10-3
j_call: TRBJ1-5
d_call: TRBD1
clone_size: .
cdr3_length: 16

cdr3_aa: CASSLLGDRQFF
cdr3_nt: TGTGCCAGCAGTCTTTTGGGGGATAGGCAGTTCTTC
v_call: TRBV6-1
j_call: TRBJ2-1
d_call: .
clone_size: .
cdr3_length: 12

cdr3_aa: CASSLFDQPQHF
cdr3_nt: TGTGCCAGTAGTCTCTTTGATCAGCCCCAGCATTTT
v_call: TRBV19
j_call: TRBJ1-5
d_call: .
clone_size: few
cdr3_length: 12

cdr3_aa: CASSQGGREKLFF
cdr3_nt: TGTGCCAGCAGCCAAGGGGGCAGGGAAAAACTGTTTTTT
v_call: TRBV14
j_call: TRBJ1-4
d_call: .
clone_size: .
cdr3_length: 13

cdr3_aa: CASSQELAGVPLTYEQYF
cdr3_nt: TGCGCCAGCAGCCAAGAACTAGCGGGAGTTCCCCTAACCTACGAGCAGTACTTC
v_call: TRBV4-1
j_call: TRBJ2-7
d_call: TRBD2
clone_size: .
cdr3_length: 18

cdr3_aa: CASSYYVEVSEQYF
cdr3_nt: TGTGCCAGCAGTTACTACGTTGAAGTCTCCGAGCAGTACTTC
v_call: TRBV7-2
j_call: TRBJ2-7
d_call: .
clone_size: .
cdr3_length: 14

cdr3_aa: CASGRQGVGELFF
cdr3_nt: TGTGCCAGCGGCCGACAGGGGGTCGGGGAGCTGTTTTTT
v_call: TRBV7-3
j_call: TRBJ2-2
d_call: TRBD1
clone_size: .
cdr3_length: 13

cdr3_aa: CASSSETIDADSNQPQHF
cdr3_nt: TGTGCCAGCAGTTCTGAGACAATTGACGCCGATAGCAATCAGCCCCAGCATTTT
v_call: TRBV28
j_call: TRBJ1-5
d_call: .
clone_size: .
cdr3_length: 18

cdr3_aa: CASSLQGGLYNEQFF
cdr3_nt: TGCGCCAGCAGCTTACAGGGGGGCCTTTACAATGAGCAGTTCTTC
v_call: TRBV5-1
j_call: TRBJ2-1
d_call: TRBD1
clone_size: .
cdr3_length: 15

cdr3_aa: CASRATSGQETQYF
cdr3_nt: TGTGCCAGCAGAGCCACTAGCGGACAAGAGACCCAGTACTTC
v_call: TRBV27
j_call: TRBJ2-5
d_call: TRBD2
clone_size: .
cdr3_length: 14

cdr3_aa: CASSSGGTEAFF
cdr3_nt: TGTGCCAGCAGCTCAGGGGGTACTGAAGCTTTCTTT
v_call: TRBV5-4
j_call: TRBJ1-1
d_call: TRBD1
clone_size: .
cdr3_length: 12

cdr3_aa: CASSQPGLDKNIQYF
cdr3_nt: TGTGCCAGCAGTCAGCCGGGACTGGACAAAAACATTCAGTACTTC
v_call: TRBV7-9
j_call: TRBJ2-4
d_call: .
clone_size: .
cdr3_length: 15

cdr3_aa: CAWSKMVDEQYF
cdr3_nt: TGTGCCTGGAGTAAAATGGTTGACGAGCAGTACTTC
v_call: TRBV30
j_call: TRBJ2-7
d_call: .
clone_size: .
cdr3_length: 12

cdr3_aa: CASRTTKGSASYNEQFF
cdr3_nt: TGTGCCAGCAGAACTACGAAGGGCTCGGCCTCCTACAATGAGCAGTTCTTC
v_call: TRBV28
j_call: TRBJ2-1
d_call: .
clone_size: .
cdr3_length: 17

cdr3_aa: CASSTQLGTSGNNEQFF
cdr3_nt: TGTGCCAGCAGCACGCAACTAGGGACTAGCGGAAACAATGAGCAGTTCTTC
v_call: TRBV11-2
j_call: TRBJ2-1
d_call: TRBD2
clone_size: .
cdr3_length: 17

cdr3_aa: CASSLRSGTATYEQYF
cdr3_nt: TGTGCCAGCAGCTTACGAAGTGGGACAGCCACCTACGAGCAGTACTTC
v_call: TRBV11-1
j_call: TRBJ2-7
d_call: TRBD1
clone_size: .
cdr3_length: 16

cdr3_aa: CASSLEPQASSPLHF
cdr3_nt: TGTGCCAGCAGCTTAGAACCACAGGCCTCTTCACCCCTCCACTTT
v_call: TRBV11-2
j_call: TRBJ1-6
d_call: .
clone_size: .
cdr3_length: 15

cdr3_aa: CASSESAYEQYF
cdr3_nt: TGTGCCAGCAGTGAATCGGCTTACGAGCAGTACTTC
v_call: TRBV2
j_call: TRBJ2-7
d_call: .
clone_size: .
cdr3_length: 12

cdr3_aa: CASRSQGSEGYTF
cdr3_nt: TGTGCCAGCAGGTCACAGGGATCGGAAGGCTACACCTTC
v_call: TRBV14
j_call: TRBJ1-2
d_call: .
clone_size: .
cdr3_length: 13

cdr3_aa: CASSSLGVNNSPLHF
cdr3_nt: TGCGCCAGTAGCTCCCTAGGGGTCAATAATTCACCCCTCCACTTT
v_call: TRBV4-3
j_call: TRBJ1-6
d_call: .
clone_size: .
cdr3_length: 15

cdr3_aa: CASSQGSGASGSGSYEQYF
cdr3_nt: TGTGCCAGCAGTCAGGGGTCCGGGGCTAGCGGGAGTGGCTCCTACGAGCAGTACTTC
v_call: TRBV14
j_call: TRBJ2-7
d_call: TRBD2
clone_size: once
cdr3_length: 19

cdr3_aa: CAWRQPGRTNEKLFF
cdr3_nt: TGTGCCTGGAGACAACCAGGACGGACTAATGAAAAACTGTTTTTT
v_call: TRBV30
j_call: TRBJ1-4
d_call: .
clone_size: few
cdr3_length: 15

cdr3_aa: CAIRQDNQPQHF
cdr3_nt: TGTGCCATCCGGCAGGACAATCAGCCCCAGCATTTT
v_call: TRBV10-3
j_call: TRBJ1-5
d_call: .
clone_size: .
cdr3_length: 12

cdr3_aa: CSADRGQSGAFF
cdr3_nt: TGCAGCGCGGACAGGGGGCAATCCGGGGCTTTCTTT
v_call: TRBV29-1
j_call: TRBJ1-1
d_call: TRBD1
clone_size: .
cdr3_length: 12

cdr3_aa: CASSLEVGTVGFF
cdr3_nt: TGTGCCAGCAGCTTAGAAGTTGGGACCGTAGGATTCTTC
v_call: TRBV11-2
j_call: TRBJ2-1
d_call: .
clone_size: .
cdr3_length: 13

cdr3_aa: CASSRAANTEAFF
cdr3_nt: TGCGCCAGCAGCAGGGCGGCGAACACTGAAGCTTTCTTT
v_call: TRBV4-3
j_call: TRBJ1-1
d_call: .
clone_size: .
cdr3_length: 13

cdr3_aa: CASSVSPDGSNYGYTF
cdr3_nt: TGTGCCAGCAGCGTATCGCCCGACGGGTCTAACTATGGCTACACCTTC
v_call: TRBV9
j_call: TRBJ1-2
d_call: .
clone_size: .
cdr3_length: 16

cdr3_aa: CASSQFGTSGTYEQYF
cdr3_nt: TGTGCCAGCAGCCAATTTGGGACTAGCGGAACCTACGAGCAGTACTTC
v_call: TRBV16
j_call: TRBJ2-7
d_call: TRBD2
clone_size: .
cdr3_length: 16

cdr3_aa: CASSQTSGRVRQFF
cdr3_nt: TGTGCCAGCAGCCAAACTAGCGGGAGGGTCAGGCAGTTTTTT
v_call: TRBV4-2
j_call: TRBJ2-2
d_call: TRBD2
clone_size: .
cdr3_length: 14

cdr3_aa: CASSNLGPGASSGANVLTF
cdr3_nt: TGTGCCAGCAGCAATTTGGGACCGGGGGCCTCCTCTGGGGCCAACGTCCTGACTTTC
v_call: TRBV9
j_call: TRBJ2-6
d_call: .
clone_size: .
cdr3_length: 19

cdr3_aa: CASSEDPLGGNSPLHF
cdr3_nt: TGTGCCAGCAGTGAAGACCCATTGGGGGGAAATTCACCCCTCCACTTT
v_call: TRBV6-1
j_call: TRBJ1-6
d_call: .
clone_size: .
cdr3_length: 16

cdr3_aa: CASSSTGMEGEQYF
cdr3_nt: TGTGCCAGCTCATCGACAGGAATGGAAGGCGAGCAGTACTTC
v_call: TRBV18
j_call: TRBJ2-7
d_call: .
clone_size: .
cdr3_length: 14

cdr3_aa: CASSRIGTSGNRGDNEQFF
cdr3_nt: TGTGCCAGCAGCCGTATCGGGACTAGCGGGAATAGGGGAGACAATGAGCAGTTCTTC
v_call: TRBV7-3
j_call: TRBJ2-1
d_call: TRBD2
clone_size: .
cdr3_length: 19

cdr3_aa: CASQRQTSGNTIYF
cdr3_nt: TGTGCCAGCCAGCGACAGACTTCTGGAAACACCATATATTTT
v_call: TRBV19
j_call: TRBJ1-3
d_call: .
clone_size: .
cdr3_length: 14

cdr3_aa: CASSLWRGETQYF
cdr3_nt: TGTGCCAGCAGCCTCTGGAGGGGTGAGACCCAGTACTTC
v_call: TRBV11-2
j_call: TRBJ2-5
d_call: .
clone_size: .
cdr3_length: 13

cdr3_aa: CAISDPYGRRPLGAFF
cdr3_nt: TGTGCCATCAGTGACCCCTATGGGAGACGGCCCCTGGGGGCTTTCTTT
v_call: TRBV10-3
j_call: TRBJ1-1
d_call: .
clone_size: .
cdr3_length: 16

cdr3_aa: CARSFCVGPAHEQYF
cdr3_nt: TGTGCCAGAAGCTTTTGTGTTGGTCCTGCCCACGAGCAGTACTTC
v_call: TRBV7-5
j_call: TRBJ2-7
d_call: .
clone_size: once
cdr3_length: 15

cdr3_aa: CASTFGAGELFF
cdr3_nt: TGCGCCAGCACCTTTGGTGCCGGGGAGCTGTTTTTT
v_call: TRBV5-1
j_call: TRBJ2-2
d_call: .
clone_size: .
cdr3_length: 12

cdr3_aa: CAISAQQELQYF
cdr3_nt: TGTGCCATCAGTGCACAGCAAGAGCTGCAGTACTTC
v_call: TRBV10-3
j_call: TRBJ2-7
d_call: .
clone_size: once
cdr3_length: 12

cdr3_aa: CASSEAPLTRGLAGATYEQYF
cdr3_nt: TGTGCCAGCAGTGAAGCCCCCCTTACTCGGGGACTAGCGGGTGCGACCTACGAGCAGTACTTC
v_call: TRBV6-1
j_call: TRBJ2-7
d_call: TRBD2
clone_size: once
cdr3_length: 21

cdr3_aa: CSVTGAVTYEQYF
cdr3_nt: TGCAGCGTTACCGGGGCCGTAACCTACGAGCAGTACTTC
v_call: TRBV29-1
j_call: TRBJ2-7
d_call: .
clone_size: .
cdr3_length: 13

cdr3_aa: CASSRGQIQETQYF
cdr3_nt: TGTGCCAGCAGCCGTGGACAGATCCAAGAGACCCAGTACTTC
v_call: TRBV7-8
j_call: TRBJ2-5
d_call: .
clone_size: .
cdr3_length: 14

cdr3_aa: CASSLARGGLPKETQYF
cdr3_nt: TGTGCCAGCAGCTTAGCGAGGGGGGGTCTACCGAAAGAGACCCAGTACTTC
v_call: TRBV7-8
j_call: TRBJ2-5
d_call: .
clone_size: .
cdr3_length: 17

cdr3_aa: CASSYGQLNEKLFF
cdr3_nt: TGTGCCAGCAGTTACGGACAGCTTAATGAAAAACTGTTTTTT
v_call: TRBV6-6
j_call: TRBJ1-4
d_call: .
clone_size: .
cdr3_length: 14

cdr3_aa: CASSPIFTGNTEAFF
cdr3_nt: TGTGCCAGCAGCCCGATATTTACGGGGAACACTGAAGCTTTCTTT
v_call: TRBV7-9
j_call: TRBJ1-1
d_call: .
clone_size: .
cdr3_length: 15

cdr3_aa: CASSSGLYGYTF
cdr3_nt: TGTGCCAGCAGCTCGGGACTCTATGGCTACACCTTC
v_call: TRBV7-8
j_call: TRBJ1-2
d_call: .
clone_size: .
cdr3_length: 12

cdr3_aa: CASSADRGDSSPLHF
cdr3_nt: TGTGCCAGCAGTGCCGACAGGGGGGACTCCTCACCCCTCCACTTT
v_call: TRBV25-1
j_call: TRBJ1-6
d_call: TRBD1
clone_size: few
cdr3_length: 15

cdr3_aa: CASSLGLAGGWREQYF
cdr3_nt: TGTGCCAGCAGTTTGGGACTAGCGGGAGGGTGGCGCGAGCAGTACTTC
v_call: TRBV28
j_call: TRBJ2-7
d_call: TRBD2
clone_size: .
cdr3_length: 16

cdr3_aa: CASRWGGGELFF
cdr3_nt: TGTGCCAGCAGATGGGGTGGCGGGGAGCTGTTTTTT
v_call: TRBV6-5
j_call: TRBJ2-2
d_call: .
clone_size: .
cdr3_length: 12

cdr3_aa: CAISEVGNEQYF
cdr3_nt: TGTGCCATCAGTGAGGTGGGAAACGAGCAGTACTTC
v_call: TRBV10-3
j_call: TRBJ2-7
d_call: .
clone_size: .
cdr3_length: 12